The next 30 T cell receptor beta chains were all read from a single sample in a study of cytomegalovirus exposure and HLA in healthy donors. The study ran its PCR with 60 Vbeta and 13 Jbeta primers. TCRdb's copy holds only in-frame clones and misses some; the assay was immunoSEQ multiplex PCR. The table shows tens of thousands of clones, with 85% to 90% occurring only once. The material sequenced was PBMCs. These receptors were collected from a boy younger than 18 in good health and CMV-seronegative.

This clone showed up just once. The rearrangement uses TRBV7-2 and TRBJ2-7; TRBD2 agrees at 12 bases. Trimming cost V 4 bases and J 7 bases; bases outside gene matches: 20. Per germline, CDR1 SGHTA and CDR2 FQGNSA. There are 19 residues in the CDR3. As DNA, the CDR3 is TGTGCCAGCAGCTCGCCACTGTTCCGGGCTAGCGGGGGGGTTGGTGAGCAGTACTTC. Its translation: CASSSPLFRASGGVGEQYF.

The chain joins TRBV2 to TRBJ2-2, with D possibly being TRBD2 (5 bases). CDR3 length: 17 residues. Germline V gene lookup returns CDR1 SNHLY and CDR2 FYNNEI. V lost 5 bases and J 2 bases, leaving 18 bases between the germline ends. The CDR3 sequence: CASSSPFQRLNTGELFF. Written as DNA, the CDR3 is TGTGCCAGCAGTAGCCCTTTCCAGCGGCTAAACACCGGGGAGCTGTTTTTT.

The chain has TRBV30 and TRBJ1-2, with 7 bases identical to TRBD1. CDR1 and CDR2 (germline): GTSNPN, SVGIG (reference sequence). V dropped 1 base and J dropped 4; count of bases not matched to a gene: 3. This CDR3 has 13 residues. The CDR3 nucleotides are TGTGCCTGGAGTGAGACAGGGCCCTATGGCTACACCTTC. Amino acid sequence: CAWSETGPYGYTF.

The chain employs TRBV9 and TRBJ1-1; perhaps TRBD1 as D (6 bases). V gave up 3 bases and J gave up 7 bases, with 16 bases separating them. The CDR3 consists of 14 residues. Germline V lookup: CDR1 SGDLS, CDR2 YYNGEE. The CDR3 nucleotides are TGTGCCAGCAGCGCGGACAGCCTGGCGGATGAAGCTTTCTTT. Its translation: CASSADSLADEAFF.

This sequence joins TRBV11-2 and TRBJ2-7, with D tentatively TRBD1 (6 bases). The CDR3 is 13 residues long. Trimming cost V 2 bases and J 4 bases, with 9 bases left between them. The V gene's germline CDR1 is SGHAT and CDR2 FQNNGV. The CDR3 loop is CASSLTDSYEQYF. As DNA, the CDR3 is TGTGCCAGCAGCTTAACGGACAGTTACGAGCAGTACTTC.

This clone turned up a few times. The rearrangement joins TRBV18 to TRBJ1-4; D remains unclear. Per germline, CDR1 KGHSH and CDR2 LQKENI. This CDR3 is 13 amino acids long. Trimming removed 6 bases at V and 5 bases at J, with 10 bases between. CDR3 coding DNA: TGTGCCAGCTCGTCCACATTGAATGAAAAACTGTTTTTT. Translation: CASSSTLNEKLFF.

V is TRBV6-4 and J is TRBJ2-1, with D hard to call. Germline values: CDR1 MRHNA, CDR2 SNTAGT. The CDR3 length is 14 residues. Trimming pared 0 bases from V and 4 bases from J, leaving 7 bases between. The CDR3 region has the DNA TGTGCCAGCAGTGACTCGGCCGATTACAATGAGCAGTTCTTC. This encodes CASSDSADYNEQFF.

CDR3 in DNA: TGTGCCAGTAGTGGCACGGGGGGTTGGAGTCAGCCCCAGCATTTT. It translates to CASSGTGGWSQPQHF. The chain joins TRBV19 to TRBJ1-5, with D possibly matching TRBD1 (5 bases). Germline CDR1 reads LNHDA; CDR2 reads SQIVND (reference sequence). The CDR3 has 15 amino acids. V was shortened by 5 bases and J by 6 bases, with 17 bases between the two germline ends.

This CDR3 reads CASSLRLAGGPDEQFF. DNA of the CDR3: TGCGCCAGCAGCCTTCGACTAGCGGGGGGGCCCGATGAGCAGTTCTTC. The V gene is TRBV5-1, the J gene TRBJ2-1; TRBD2 agrees at 14 bases. This CDR3 comprises 16 residues. The V gene's germline CDR1 is SGHRS and CDR2 YFSETQ. V lost 4 bases and J lost 8; bases outside the gene matches: 8. The variable domain in full, completed from reference TRBV5-1 and TRBJ2-1, reads KAGVTQTPRYLIKTRGQQVTLSCSPISGHRSVSWYQQTPGQGLQFLFEYFSETQRNKGNFPGRFSGRQFSNSRSEMNVSTLELGDSALYLCASSLRLAGGPDEQFFGPGTRLTVL.

The J gene is TRBJ2-4, the V gene TRBV7-2; the match to TRBD1 covers 9 bases. The CDR3 runs 14 residues. Germline CDR1 SGHTA, CDR2 FQGNSA. Trimming at V came to 1 base and at J to 8 bases, leaving 3 bases not matched to a gene. Here the CDR3 reads CASSLVQGADIQYF. The CDR3 DNA sequence: TGTGCCAGCAGCTTAGTACAGGGGGCTGACATTCAGTACTTC.

The chain employs TRBV28 and TRBJ1-2, with TRBD1 matching over 7 bases. The length of the CDR3 is 17 residues. V was clipped by 1 base and J by 0 bases; unmatched bases: 8. The germline V gene encodes CDR1 MDHEN and CDR2 SYDVKM. The CDR3 bases are TGTGCCAGCAGTTTATTTACTCCGGGACAGACTAACTATGGCTACACCTTC. Translation: CASSLFTPGQTNYGYTF.

This clone was found once. Other DNA sequences in this sample translate to the same CDR3. The gene calls are TRBV11-2 and TRBJ1-6; 7 bases fit TRBD1. The CDR3 extends over 17 amino acids. Germline trimming cut 5 bases from V and 7 bases from J; bases unmatched to any gene: 14. Germline CDR1 SGHAT, CDR2 FQNNGV. In DNA, the CDR3 is TGTGCCAGCAGCCAGCTACAGGGGTCAACCCTGAATTCACCCCTCCACTTT. Its protein product is CASSQLQGSTLNSPLHF.

This chain joins TRBV11-2 and TRBJ2-5, with D possibly TRBD2 on 7 matching bases. CDR1 is SGHAT, CDR2 FQNNGV, per germline. Trimming removed 2 bases from V and 4 bases from J, with 23 bases in between. The CDR3 is 18 amino acids. CDR3 bases: TGTGCCAGCAGCTTAAGGGGGGGATATCGGGGGGCAGGAGAGACCCAGTACTTC. Amino acids: CASSLRGGYRGAGETQYF. Looking up the rest from reference TRBV11-2 and TRBJ2-5 gives the full variable domain: EAGVAQSPRYKIIEKRQSVAFWCNPISGHATLYWYQQILGQGPKLLIQFQNNGVVDDSQLPKDRFSAERLKGVDSTLKIQPAKLEDSAVYLCASSLRGGYRGAGETQYFGPGTRLLVL.

The chain employs TRBV30 and TRBJ1-5; D gene ambiguous. The CDR3 spans 17 residues. Deletions cut 0 bases from V and 0 bases from J, with 15 bases between. Germline V gives CDR1 GTSNPN, CDR2 SVGIG (reference sequence). The CDR3, as DNA: TGTGCCTGGAGTGTACGAATCGGGTCCTATAGCAATCAGCCCCAGCATTTT. The encoded protein is CAWSVRIGSYSNQPQHF.

This clone has a single count. The J gene is TRBJ2-5, the V gene TRBV7-2; D perhaps matches TRBD1 (5 bases). The closer fit of TRBJ2-7 to the DNA end suggests the J call may be wrong. There are 14 residues in the CDR3. Germline CDR1 and CDR2: SGHTA and FQGNSA. The CDR3 region is CASSLSRVSYEQYF. The CDR3 bases are TGTGCCAGCAGCTTAAGCAGGGTCTCCTACGAGCAGTACTTC.

This chain uses TRBV7-6 with TRBJ1-3; TRBD1 matches 7 bases. This CDR3 has 15 amino acids. The germline CDR1 and CDR2 sequences are SGHVS and FNYEAQ. Trimming cost V 2 bases and J 4 bases; bases outside gene matches: 5. CDR3 coding DNA: TGTGCCAGCAGCTTAAGCAGGGGGGCAGGAAACACCATATATTTT. This gives the protein CASSLSRGAGNTIYF.

This chain uses TRBV27 with TRBJ2-7, with 9 positions matching TRBD1. Losses at the gene ends were 4 bases for V and 4 bases for J; bases not matched to a gene: 5. This CDR3 region has 14 residues. Germline V gene sequence: CDR1 MNHEY, CDR2 SMNVEV (reference sequence). The CDR3 DNA follows: TGTGCCAGCAGTTCGGGACAGGGTCCGTACGAGCAGTACTTC. Its protein is CASSSGQGPYEQYF.

The J gene is TRBJ2-3, the V gene TRBV7-8; 15 nucleotides align to TRBD2. Germline CDR1 SGHVS, CDR2 FQNEAQ. The CDR3 sequence is 18 residues long. J gave up 2 bases and V 5 bases, and 8 bases lay outside the gene matches. The CDR3 DNA follows: TGTGCCAGCAGCGGTGGGACTAGCGGGGGGCTCCCCACAGATACGCAGTATTTT. It specifies CASSGGTSGGLPTDTQYF.

The rearrangement links TRBV27 to TRBJ2-7, with TRBD1 as a possible D gene (5 bases). The V gene lost 4 bases and the J gene lost 5 bases, with 18 bases spanning the gap. The CDR3 is 15 residues long. Per germline, CDR1 MNHEY and CDR2 SMNVEV (reference sequence). Here the CDR3 reads CASSSRTILTHEQYF. CDR3 in DNA: TGTGCCAGCAGTTCCAGGACAATATTAACGCACGAGCAGTACTTC.

DNA for the CDR3: TGTGCCAGCAGCTCTTATCCCGGGGGGGTAGACACTGAAGCTTTCTTT. Amino acids: CASSSYPGGVDTEAFF. The chain recombines TRBV11-2 with TRBJ1-1, with a tentative D call TRBD1 (5 bases). With 4 bases removed from V and 3 bases from J, the gap between germline ends came to 18 bases. CDR3 size: 16 residues. Germline V CDR1 and CDR2: SGHAT, FQNNGV. The full variable domain, completed using reference TRBV11-2 and TRBJ1-1, is EAGVAQSPRYKIIEKRQSVAFWCNPISGHATLYWYQQILGQGPKLLIQFQNNGVVDDSQLPKDRFSAERLKGVDSTLKIQPAKLEDSAVYLCASSSYPGGVDTEAFFGQGTRLTVV.

The chain couples TRBV15 to TRBJ2-7, with 7 positions matching TRBD1. The trim removed 1 base at V and 5 bases at J, leaving 8 bases unmatched. The germline CDR1 and CDR2 sequences are LNHNV and YYDKDF (reference sequence). This CDR3 comprises 15 residues. The CDR3, as DNA: TGTGCCACCAGCAGAGCTTCGACAGGGATCCACGAGCAGTACTTC. Its protein product is CATSRASTGIHEQYF.

The V call is TRBV7-9, the J call TRBJ1-3; D ambiguous. This CDR3 comprises 14 residues. Trimming shortened V by 6 bases and J by 0 bases, and 9 bases separated the two germline ends. Germline lookup yields CDR1 SEHNR and CDR2 FQNEAQ (reference sequence). CDR3 sequence (DNA): TGTGCCAGCAGACCCAACACCTCTGGAAACACCATATATTTT. Amino acid sequence: CASRPNTSGNTIYF.

The chain has TRBV5-8 and TRBJ2-7, with TRBD2 as a possible D gene (5 bases). Germline V gene data show CDR1 as SGHTS and CDR2 as YDEGEE. Trimming removed 4 bases from V and 1 base from J, with 12 bases in between. This CDR3 spans 14 amino acids. In nucleotides, the CDR3 is TGTGCCAGCAGCCCGCGGACGGGGTCCTACGAGCAGTACTTC. Translating gives CASSPRTGSYEQYF.

The rearrangement joins TRBV19 to TRBJ2-5; the match to TRBD1 covers 8 bases. There are 15 residues in the CDR3. The germline V gene encodes CDR1 LNHDA and CDR2 SQIVND (reference sequence). V shed 10 bases, J shed 5 bases, and the junction held 15 bases outside the gene matches. The DNA for the CDR3 is TGTGCCACCACTCCGGGACAGGTTTCGCAGGAGACCCAGTACTTC. Translating gives CATTPGQVSQETQYF.

The rearrangement joins TRBV14 to TRBJ2-2, with D possibly matching TRBD2 (6 bases). Germline lookup yields CDR1 SGHDN and CDR2 FVKESK. V lost 0 bases and J 3 bases, leaving 11 bases between the germline ends. CDR3 length: 16 amino acids. Here the CDR3 DNA reads TGTGCCAGCAGCCAAGAGGGGAGGCCCTACACCGGGGAGCTGTTTTTT. As protein: CASSQEGRPYTGELFF. The full variable domain, rest sourced from reference TRBV14 and TRBJ2-2, is EAGVTQFPSHSVIEKGQTVTLRCDPISGHDNLYWYRRVMGKEIKFLLHFVKESKQDESGMPNNRFLAERTGGTYSTLKVQPAELEDSGVYFCASSQEGRPYTGELFFGEGSRLTVL.

The genes are TRBV10-3 and TRBJ2-1, with D maybe TRBD2 (6 bases). This CDR3 is built from 13 residues. Looked up from germline, CDR1 is ENHRY and CDR2 is SYGVKD. V was clipped by 2 bases and J by 9 bases, with 11 bases between them. Written as DNA, the CDR3 is TGTGCCATCAGTGAGCGGAGGGGTGGTGAGCAGTTCTTC. As protein: CAISERRGGEQFF.

The chain is built from TRBV6-1 and TRBJ2-3; TRBD2 agrees at 9 bases. Germline CDR1 is MNHNS and CDR2 is SASEGT. The CDR3 loop spans 14 amino acids. The junction had 7 bases not matched to a gene; V was cut back by 8 bases and J by 4 bases. The CDR3 nucleotides are TGTGCCAGCGCCGGGACTAGCAGCGCAGATACGCAGTATTTT. This encodes CASAGTSSADTQYF.

The chain joins TRBV5-4 to TRBJ2-3; tentatively, D is TRBD1 (5 bases). Trimming took 2 bases from V and 6 from J, leaving 13 bases between them. This CDR3 has 14 residues. The germline V gene has CDR1 SGHNT and CDR2 YYREEE (reference sequence). In DNA, the CDR3 is TGTGCCAGCAGCTTCCTGGGGCCGAGTGATACGCAGTATTTT. It encodes CASSFLGPSDTQYF.

The V and J genes are TRBV6-1 and TRBJ2-7; TRBD2 matches at 8 bases. CDR3 length equals 15 residues. Germline V lookup: CDR1 MNHNS, CDR2 SASEGT. V shed 1 base, J shed 3 bases, and the junction held 5 bases outside the gene matches. CDR3 residues: CASSEERGPFYEQYF. The CDR3 nucleotides read TGTGCCAGCAGTGAAGAGCGGGGGCCCTTCTACGAGCAGTACTTC.

V is TRBV5-6 and J is TRBJ1-2; 7 nucleotides match TRBD1. This CDR3 region has 16 residues. CDR1 and CDR2 (germline): SGHDT, YYEEEE. V shed 0 bases and J 0 bases; nucleotides not matched to a gene: 5. DNA for the CDR3: TGTGCCAGCAGCTTGGGGGACAGCATAACTAACTATGGCTACACCTTC. It codes for CASSLGDSITNYGYTF.